This paragraph reports one TCR beta chain. The sample comes from a study of T cell changes during pregnancy in multiple sclerosis. Germline V gives CDR1 SEHNR, CDR2 FQNEAQ (reference sequence). The ends lost 3 bases at V and 2 bases at J; junction bases unmatched: 3. The CDR3 is made up of 15 amino acids. TCRdb's table, derived via immunoSEQ multiplex PCR, lists solely in-frame clones and lacks some. The table shows 45,000 to 55,000 clones, with about 92% occurring only once. This clonotype was sampled from a female donor in good health, enrolled as a control in a pregnancy study. The chain joins TRBV7-9 to TRBJ2-5; TRBD1 aligns across 10 bases. Specimen: CD4+ T cells from peripheral blood mononuclear cells, collected after pregnancy. DNA of the CDR3: TGTGCCAGCAGCTTCCGGACAGGGGGTCAAGAGACCCAGTACTTC. This gives the protein CASSFRTGGQETQYF.